Shown below are 19 T cell receptor beta chains from a single sample sequenced in a study of preoperative IRX-2 immunotherapy in early breast cancer. Sample treatment: preoperative locoregional IRX-2 cytokine immunotherapy. Repertoires were generated with immunoSEQ multiplex PCR, while TCRdb's copy carries only in-frame clones and drops some. Among 2,500 to 3,500 clones listed, 77% were seen once. The sample in question was tumor tissue, obtained after IRX-2 immunotherapy. The source of these receptors is a human donor with breast cancer.

The chain recombines TRBV19 with TRBJ2-3; 11 nucleotides line up with TRBD1. Trimming removed 2 bases from V and 8 bases from J; junction bases left unmatched: 9. Germline-derived CDR1 and CDR2 are LNHDA and SQIVND (reference sequence). CDR3 size: 16 residues. The CDR3 protein is CASSISGTGGLGTQYF. Written as DNA, the CDR3 is TGTGCCAGTAGTATATCCGGGACAGGGGGACTAGGTACGCAGTATTTT.

Comments on this clone: At one boundary the junction diverges from the germline segment, which might be a read error. The chain couples TRBV11-3 to TRBJ1-1; D is unresolved. Germline loops: CDR1 SGHNT, CDR2 YENEEA. This CDR3 has 16 residues. DNA for the CDR3: TGTGCCAGCACCTTATTTGAAGCCGATCCGAACACTGAAGCTTTCTTT. This codes for CASTLFEADPNTEAFF.

This chain uses TRBV28 with TRBJ1-1; no definite D call. Trimming shortened V by 3 bases and J by 0 bases, and 2 bases separated the two germline ends. Looked up from germline, CDR1 is MDHEN and CDR2 is SYDVKM. There are 12 residues in the CDR3. The CDR3 DNA reads TGTGCCAGCAGTTTGTTGAACACTGAAGCTTTCTTT. Its translation: CASSLLNTEAFF.

The rearrangement uses TRBV29-1 and TRBJ2-2; 9 bases fit TRBD1. This CDR3 spans 14 amino acids. Germline V gene sequence: CDR1 SQVTM, CDR2 ANQGSEA. Unmatched junction bases numbered 5, after V lost 7 bases and J lost 2 bases. The CDR3 protein is CSAQGQGNTGELFF. In nucleotides, the CDR3 is TGCAGCGCCCAGGGACAGGGCAACACCGGGGAGCTGTTTTTT.

The sample holds one count of this clone. The V call is TRBV19, the J call TRBJ2-2; TRBD1 aligns across 12 bases. CDR3 length: 16 residues. Germline loops: CDR1 LNHDA, CDR2 SQIVND (reference sequence). The CDR3 DNA is TGTGGAAGTCAGGGACAGGGGGCGGGGTACACCGGGGAGCTGTTTTTT. Its protein is CGSQGQGAGYTGELFF.

The genes are TRBV6-8 and TRBJ1-1, with TRBD1 matching over 7 bases. After removal of 6 bases from V and 1 base from J, the junction contained 5 bases not matched to a gene. The germline V gene encodes CDR1 MNHGY and CDR2 SAAAGT. The CDR3 has 14 residues. The CDR3 reads CASSRRDRNTEAFF. DNA for the CDR3: TGTGCCAGCAGCCGCCGGGACAGGAACACTGAAGCTTTCTTT.

This clone was observed a few times. J is TRBJ2-7 and V is TRBV19; 8 nucleotides match TRBD1. The CDR3 length is 14 residues. The germline gives CDR1 LNHDA, CDR2 SQIVND (reference sequence). The V and J ends lost 7 bases and 4 bases, in that order; junction bases with no gene match: 9. The DNA of the CDR3 is TGTGCCAGTACCGAAGGGACAGGAGCTTACGAGCAGTACTTC. It codes for CASTEGTGAYEQYF.

This chain links TRBV28 with TRBJ2-2, with D tentatively TRBD2 (5 bases). The ends were cut back, 6 bases at V and 3 bases at J, with 14 bases in the middle. The CDR3 has 15 amino acids. In germline, CDR1 is MDHEN, CDR2 SYDVKM. The CDR3 nucleotides read TGTGCCAGCAGCACGGCTAGCAAGGACACCGGGGAGCTGTTTTTT. Its translation: CASSTASKDTGELFF.

This clone showed up just a few times. The genes are TRBV19 and TRBJ1-1, with D unresolved. CDR3 length: 14 residues. The germline gives CDR1 LNHDA, CDR2 SQIVND (reference sequence). Trimming pared 3 bases from V and 3 bases from J, leaving 11 bases between. The CDR3 nucleotides are TGTGCCAGTAGTATTGTGGGGAGGTACACTGAAGCTTTCTTT. Its protein product is CASSIVGRYTEAFF.

The genes are TRBV11-3 and TRBJ1-3; 7 nucleotides match TRBD1. The ends lost 5 bases at V and 2 bases at J; junction bases unmatched: 3. This CDR3 comprises 14 residues. CDR1 is SGHNT and CDR2 is YENEEA in the germline V gene. CDR3 DNA: TGTGCCAGCAGCAGACAGGGAACTGGAAACACCATATATTTT. Its translation is CASSRQGTGNTIYF.

CDR3 in DNA: TGTGCCAGCAGACCCTCAAGTGAAGCTTTCTTT. Its translation: CASRPSSEAFF. The chain has TRBV16 and TRBJ1-1; no definite D call. V gave up 6 bases and J gave up 7 bases, with 9 bases separating them. Germline values: CDR1 KGHSY, CDR2 FQNENV. This CDR3 spans 11 amino acids. Variable domain in full (rest from reference TRBV16 and TRBJ1-1): GEEVAQTPKHLVRGEGQKAKLYCAPIKGHSYVFWYQQVLKNEFKFLISFQNENVFDETGMPKERFSAKCLPNSPCSLEIQATKLEDSAVYFCASRPSSEAFFGQGTRLTVV.

The chain links TRBV15 to TRBJ2-5; TRBD1 matches 7 bases. In germline, CDR1 is LNHNV, CDR2 YYDKDF (reference sequence). With 0 bases clipped from V and 2 bases from J, the junction kept 0 bases outside the gene matches. The CDR3 is 14 amino acids. The CDR3 coding sequence is TGTGCCACCAGCAGAGACAGGGGGCAAGAGACCCAGTACTTC. This gives the protein CATSRDRGQETQYF.

In this sample, this clone turned up a few times. The chain is built from TRBV15 and TRBJ1-1, with 7 positions matching TRBD1. The CDR3 has 16 residues. Trimming cost V 3 bases and J 0 bases; bases outside gene matches: 7. Germline CDR1 LNHNV, CDR2 YYDKDF (reference sequence). DNA of the CDR3: TGTGCCACCAGCAGGTCGGCGACAGGGATGAACACTGAAGCTTTCTTT. Its protein is CATSRSATGMNTEAFF.

The rearrangement links TRBV19 to TRBJ2-7, with D perhaps matching TRBD1 or TRBD2 (5 bases each). The CDR3 sequence is 15 residues long. Trimming pared 7 bases from V and 3 bases from J, leaving 19 bases between. CDR1 LNHDA and CDR2 SQIVND come from the germline V gene (reference sequence). The CDR3 is CASTPGPRGVYEQYF. As DNA, the CDR3 is TGTGCCAGTACCCCAGGGCCACGAGGGGTCTACGAGCAGTACTTC.

This chain uses TRBV19 with TRBJ2-1, with D possibly TRBD2 on 5 matching bases. The CDR3 consists of 14 residues. Germline loops: CDR1 LNHDA, CDR2 SQIVND (reference sequence). Trimming stripped 0 bases from V and 4 bases from J, with 7 bases between. CDR3 nucleotides: TGTGCCAGTAGTATAGAACGGACTTACAATGAGCAGTTCTTC. Translation: CASSIERTYNEQFF.

The J gene is TRBJ1-3, the V gene TRBV5-1; TRBD1 is a possible D gene (5 bases). Germline V gives CDR1 SGHRS, CDR2 YFSETQ. V lost 0 bases to trimming and J lost 1 base, with 11 bases between them. This CDR3 contains 16 residues. The CDR3: CASSLEGGGSGNTIYF. The CDR3 coding sequence is TGCGCCAGCAGCTTGGAAGGCGGGGGGTCTGGAAACACCATATATTTT.

V gene TRBV5-1 combines with J gene TRBJ2-2; 12 bases match TRBD1. Trimming removed 0 bases from V and 4 bases from J; junction bases left unmatched: 4. CDR1 and CDR2 from the germline V gene are SGHRS and YFSETQ. CDR3 length: 17 amino acids. The chain's CDR3 is CASSLAGTGGGTGELFF. The CDR3 coding sequence is TGCGCCAGCAGCTTGGCCGGGACAGGGGGCGGCACCGGGGAGCTGTTTTTT. The full variable domain, completed using reference TRBV5-1 and TRBJ2-2, is KAGVTQTPRYLIKTRGQQVTLSCSPISGHRSVSWYQQTPGQGLQFLFEYFSETQRNKGNFPGRFSGRQFSNSRSEMNVSTLELGDSALYLCASSLAGTGGGTGELFFGEGSRLTVL.

The CDR3 spells CATSREGKLAGYTDTQYF. CDR3 nucleotide sequence: TGTGCCACCAGCAGAGAGGGGAAACTAGCGGGGTACACAGATACGCAGTATTTT. This rearrangement joins TRBV15 to TRBJ2-3; 10 nucleotides match TRBD2. Trimming cost V 0 bases and J 2 bases; bases outside gene matches: 8. The CDR3 has 18 residues. Germline V CDR1 and CDR2: LNHNV, YYDKDF (reference sequence).

For the CDR3, the DNA is TGCAGCGTTGAAGTAGTTCCAGATACGCAGTATTTT. This encodes CSVEVVPDTQYF. The chain has TRBV29-1 and TRBJ2-3; D remains ambiguous. Trimming pared 1 base from V and 4 bases from J, leaving 6 bases between. Germline V gene data show CDR1 as SQVTM and CDR2 as ANQGSEA. There are 12 residues in the CDR3.